These T cell receptor beta chains were read from a single sample in a study of blood T cell repertoires in COVID-19. Sequencing used immunoSEQ multiplex PCR; TCRdb keeps in-frame clones, though not all of them. The repertoire consists of approximately 100,000 clones, with 80% to 90% occurring once and the leading ten covering around 32%. Sample: peripheral blood. These receptors originate from a woman aged 80 or over with acute or convalescent COVID-19. Both conserved end residues are part of each CDR3. The order of the fields is CDR3 protein, V gene, J gene.

CASSHVQGTDTQYF,TRBV28,TRBJ2-3
CASREFETQYF,TRBV5-8,TRBJ2-5
CASSFVAGRGVVTGELFF,TRBV27,TRBJ2-2
CASSPSRPRGIDLETQYF,TRBV4-1,TRBJ2-3
CASSSQGYEQYF,TRBV18,TRBJ2-7
CASSIGSTEAFF,TRBV19,TRBJ1-1
CASSQGQGALYEQYF,TRBV3-1/TRBV3-2,TRBJ2-7
CASSITGNPGANVLTF,TRBV9,TRBJ2-6
CASRESGGRGNTIYF,TRBV2,TRBJ1-3
CATSDAGTGKGYTF,TRBV24-1,TRBJ1-2
CAWSGLGGSWNEQFF,TRBV30,TRBJ2-1
CASSSGLVFVGADTQYF,TRBV5-1,TRBJ2-3
CASSTLRFIRQGSNYGYTF,TRBV19,TRBJ1-2
CASSLAFSYEQYF,TRBV5-1,TRBJ2-7
CASSQGTGSYQPQHF,TRBV28,TRBJ1-5
CASSPAGETQYF,TRBV19,TRBJ2-5
CASSIGQGNNYGYTF,TRBV19,TRBJ1-2
CATSATGNQPQHF,TRBV24-1,TRBJ1-5
CASSYLYGYTF,TRBV6-2/TRBV6-3,TRBJ1-2
CASTEKPSGGENTGELFF,TRBV5-1,TRBJ2-2
CASREGLLYEQYF,TRBV6-5,TRBJ2-7
CASSTEDTYEQYF,TRBV7-6,TRBJ2-7
CASSLGGGALNTEAFF,TRBV7-8,TRBJ1-1
CASREGQAYYEQYF,TRBV5-1,TRBJ2-7
CASSPPTGITGELFF,TRBV18,TRBJ2-2
CASSFGRAETQYF,TRBV5-1,TRBJ2-5
CAWTPRASYEQYF,TRBV30,TRBJ2-7
CASGRPGTGRGGYTF,TRBV6-2/TRBV6-3,TRBJ1-2
CASSLELNQPQHF,TRBV12-3/TRBV12-4,TRBJ1-5
CASSEQPPGLAGGRTQYF,TRBV6-1,TRBJ2-5
CASSHLAGLAGGPGSAGELFF,TRBV3-1/TRBV3-2,TRBJ2-2
CSGGRGTDTEAFF,TRBV29-1,TRBJ1-1
CASRTAGGGAETQYF,TRBV5-4,TRBJ2-5
CASSLLGTGVEKLFF,TRBV5-8,TRBJ1-4
CASSPGTGASNQPQHF,TRBV18,TRBJ1-5
CASSPSDRTYNSPLHF,TRBV3-1/TRBV3-2,TRBJ1-6
CASRLAGSTDTQYF,TRBV10-3,TRBJ2-3
CASTSLGSGGTDTQYF,TRBV28,TRBJ2-3
CASSWGQNTEAFF,TRBV19,TRBJ1-1
CASSLLQGPKPGTEAFF,TRBV7-9,TRBJ1-1